These T cell receptor beta chains were read from a single sample in a study of blood T cell repertoires in COVID-19. Sequenced by immunoSEQ multiplex PCR; TCRdb stores in-frame clones only, minus some. The sample lists about 280,000 clones, around 86% occurring once. Sequencing was performed on peripheral blood. These receptors came from a human donor in a cohort sampled during active COVID-19. Each CDR3 is given with its conserved first and last residue.

TRBJ1-2 | TRBV4-2 | CASSQDRDKNYGYTF
TRBJ2-6 | TRBV19 | CASSIGTGAAGANVLTF
TRBJ1-3 | TRBV12-3/TRBV12-4 | CASSADRDHTIYF
TRBJ2-7 | TRBV7-8 | CASSPADYEQYF
TRBJ2-7 | TRBV2 | CASSDASYSSYEQYF
TRBJ2-1 | TRBV19 | CASRTSAYNEQFF
TRBJ2-1 | TRBV19 | CASKSPPPGLGNNEQFF
TRBJ2-3 | TRBV5-4 | CASSDRSKGTDTQYF
TRBJ2-5 | TRBV3-1/TRBV3-2 | CASSHAGGGGETQYF
TRBJ1-2 | TRBV30 | CAWRGTGAYYGYTF
TRBJ1-3 | TRBV7-2 | CASSLAISGNTIYF
TRBJ1-1 | TRBV28 | CASSFGGRSFF
TRBJ2-7 | TRBV7-6 | CASSRGLAGTGKNYEQYF
TRBJ2-3 | TRBV28 | CASSSLASQYF
TRBJ1-1 | TRBV7-2 | CASSTTSPTEAFF
TRBJ2-3 | TRBV29-1 | CSLGTGGTDTQYF
TRBJ2-5 | TRBV6-5 | CASSRDYAETQYF
TRBJ2-2 | TRBV4-1 | CASSNRDRELSGELFF
TRBJ1-1 | TRBV5-1 | CASRVGQGSEAFF
TRBJ1-4 | TRBV30 | CALERGQLNEKLFF
TRBJ2-1 | TRBV2 | CASSLGGNLIEQFF
TRBJ2-1 | TRBV10-3 | CAISVTSGSSDEQFF
TRBJ2-1 | TRBV18 | CASSPSSATLSYNEQFF
TRBJ2-1 | TRBV6-5 | CAMTATSGIGNEQFF
TRBJ1-2 | TRBV12-3/TRBV12-4 | CASSSGTRGYTF
TRBJ2-7 | TRBV11-2 | CASSQYRDGEQYF
TRBJ2-7 | TRBV28 | CASETSGFYEQYF
TRBJ2-7 | TRBV19 | CASSPRGYEQYF
TRBJ2-3 | TRBV6-2/TRBV6-3 | CASSYSPGQVTDTQYF
TRBJ1-2 | TRBV4-1 | CASSHGTVAGHYGYTF
TRBJ1-2 | TRBV27 | CASSPPDRASGYTF
TRBJ2-1 | TRBV19 | CASSPARTSGRAPYNEQFF
TRBJ2-1 | TRBV27 | CASSKGGGLYNEQFF
TRBJ2-7 | TRBV28 | CASSSVLYEQYF
TRBJ2-5 | TRBV6-5 | CASSRDREETQYF
TRBJ2-7 | TRBV10-2 | CASSEGRYEQYF
TRBJ2-5 | TRBV25-1 | CANQTGSRTQYF
TRBJ2-2 | TRBV19 | CASSSPGSANTGELFF
TRBJ2-5 | TRBV19 | CASSMRGGYGETQYF